The entry below describes one T cell receptor beta chain. Its antigen is unknown. The data derive from a study of response to subunit inactivated influenza vaccine. General observations from the study: Each seasonal influenza vaccination recruits few new T cells, the authors suggested.

This CDR3 has 16 amino acids. The V gene lost 2 bases and the J gene lost 0 bases, with 10 bases spanning the gap. MiXCR was run by TCRdb on the RT-PCR reads, yielding one entry per CDR3 protein. This repertoire shows around 250,000 distinct CDR3 sequences, 12% found once; its top ten account for roughly 7.7%. The V and J genes are TRBV12-3 or TRBV12-4 and TRBJ2-2; D is uncertain. The starting material was non-naive T cells sorted from PBMCs, obtained less than 15 days before vaccination. This TCR derives from a man aged 50-60 years who received an inactivated influenza vaccine. Here the CDR3 reads CASSLLVGSNTGELFF. The CDR3 DNA follows: TGTGCCAGCAGTTTACTCGTCGGGTCGAACACCGGGGAGCTGTTTTTT.